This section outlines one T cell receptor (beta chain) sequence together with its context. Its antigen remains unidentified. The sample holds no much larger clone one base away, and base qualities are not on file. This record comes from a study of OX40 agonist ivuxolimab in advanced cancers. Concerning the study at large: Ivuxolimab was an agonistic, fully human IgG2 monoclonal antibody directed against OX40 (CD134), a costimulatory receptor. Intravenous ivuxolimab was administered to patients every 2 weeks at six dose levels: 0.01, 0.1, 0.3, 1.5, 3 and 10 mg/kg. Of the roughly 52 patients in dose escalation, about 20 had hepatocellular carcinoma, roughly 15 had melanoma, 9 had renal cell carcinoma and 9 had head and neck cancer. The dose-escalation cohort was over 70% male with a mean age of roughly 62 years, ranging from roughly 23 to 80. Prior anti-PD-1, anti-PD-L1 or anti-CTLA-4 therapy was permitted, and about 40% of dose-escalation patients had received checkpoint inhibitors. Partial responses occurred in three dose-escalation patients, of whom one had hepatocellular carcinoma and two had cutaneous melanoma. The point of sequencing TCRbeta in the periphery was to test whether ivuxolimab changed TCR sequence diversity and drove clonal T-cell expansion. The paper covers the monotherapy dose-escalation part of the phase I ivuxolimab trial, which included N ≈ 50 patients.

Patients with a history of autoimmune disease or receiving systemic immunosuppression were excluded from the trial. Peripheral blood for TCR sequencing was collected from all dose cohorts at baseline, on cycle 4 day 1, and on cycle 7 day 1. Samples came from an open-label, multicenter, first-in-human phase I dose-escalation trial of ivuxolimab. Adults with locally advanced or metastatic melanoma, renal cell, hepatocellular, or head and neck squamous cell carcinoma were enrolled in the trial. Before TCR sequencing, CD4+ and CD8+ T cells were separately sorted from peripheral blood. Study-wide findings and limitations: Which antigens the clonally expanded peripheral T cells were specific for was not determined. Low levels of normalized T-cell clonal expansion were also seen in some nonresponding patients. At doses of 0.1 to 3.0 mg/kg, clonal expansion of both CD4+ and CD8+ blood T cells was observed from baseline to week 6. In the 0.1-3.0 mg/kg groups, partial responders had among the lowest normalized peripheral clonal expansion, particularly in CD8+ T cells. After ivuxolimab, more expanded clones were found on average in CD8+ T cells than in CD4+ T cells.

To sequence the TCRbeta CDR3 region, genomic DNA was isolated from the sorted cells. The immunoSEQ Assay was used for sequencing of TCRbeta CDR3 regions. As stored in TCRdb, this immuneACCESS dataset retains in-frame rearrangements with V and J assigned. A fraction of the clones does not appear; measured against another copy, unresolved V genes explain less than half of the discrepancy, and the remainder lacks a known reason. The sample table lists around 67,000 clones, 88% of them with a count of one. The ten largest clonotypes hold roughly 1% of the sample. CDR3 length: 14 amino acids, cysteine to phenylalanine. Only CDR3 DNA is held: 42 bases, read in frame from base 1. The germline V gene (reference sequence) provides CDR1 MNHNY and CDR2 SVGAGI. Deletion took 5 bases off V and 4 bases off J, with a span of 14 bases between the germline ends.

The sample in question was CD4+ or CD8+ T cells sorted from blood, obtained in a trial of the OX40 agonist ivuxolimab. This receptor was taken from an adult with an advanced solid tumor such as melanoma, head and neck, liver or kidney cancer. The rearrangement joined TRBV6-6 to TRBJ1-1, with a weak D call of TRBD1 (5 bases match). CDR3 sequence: CASSTEGAFTEAFF. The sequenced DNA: TGTGCCAGCAGTACCGAAGGGGCCTTCACTGAAGCTTTCTTT.